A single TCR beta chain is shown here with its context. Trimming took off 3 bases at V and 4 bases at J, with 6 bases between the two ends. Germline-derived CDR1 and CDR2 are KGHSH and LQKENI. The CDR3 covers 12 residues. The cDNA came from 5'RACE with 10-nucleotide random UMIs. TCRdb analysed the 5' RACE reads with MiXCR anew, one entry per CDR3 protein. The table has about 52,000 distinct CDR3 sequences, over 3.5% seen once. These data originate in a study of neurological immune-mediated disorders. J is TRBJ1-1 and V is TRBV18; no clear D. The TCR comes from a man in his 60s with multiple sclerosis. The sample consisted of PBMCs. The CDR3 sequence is CASSPWGTEAFF. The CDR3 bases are TGTGCCAGCTCACCTTGGGGCACTGAAGCTTTCTTT. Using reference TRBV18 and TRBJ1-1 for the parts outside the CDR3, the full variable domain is NAGVMQNPRHLVRRRGQEARLRCSPMKGHSHVYWYRQLPEEGLKFMVYLQKENIIDESGMPKERFSAEFPKEGPSILRIQQVVRGDSAAYFCASSPWGTEAFFGQGTRLTVV.